The 9 T cell receptor beta chains reported below all come from one sample, sequenced in a study of shared clonotypes between healthy human individuals. Profiling relied on immunoSEQ multiplex PCR, and the TCRdb table lists in-frame clones only, not all of them. The sample records hundreds of thousands of clones, around 96% being singletons. Naive CD8 cells were CD45RO-negative, positively selected for CCR7, excluding terminally differentiated effector memory CD45RA+ cells. The material sequenced was naive CD8+ T cells sorted from blood. All receptors derive from a woman aged 30 to 39 in good health.

The genes are TRBV29-1 and TRBJ2-3; unclear D gene. The V gene's germline CDR1 is SQVTM and CDR2 ANQGSEA. The CDR3 loop spans 13 amino acids. V was pared by 5 bases and J by 5 bases, with 14 bases between. CDR3: CSVLNWIEDTQYF. Written as DNA, the CDR3 is TGCAGCGTTTTAAACTGGATCGAAGATACGCAGTATTTT.

The chain couples TRBV28 to TRBJ2-5, with unresolved D. The CDR3 loop spans 12 amino acids. Germline CDR1 MDHEN, CDR2 SYDVKM. With 7 bases removed from V and 5 bases from J, the gap between germline ends came to 11 bases. In DNA, the CDR3 is TGTGCCAGCACCTCTCACGGCGAGACCCAGTACTTC. It codes for CASTSHGETQYF.

This chain uses TRBV28 with TRBJ1-2, with D unclear. Germline V gene data show CDR1 as MDHEN and CDR2 as SYDVKM. The CDR3 is made up of 14 amino acids. V lost 5 bases and J 3 bases, leaving 13 bases between the germline ends. In DNA, the CDR3 is TGTGCCAGCAGTCTGGAGTATTTACACTATGGCTACACCTTC. Translated: CASSLEYLHYGYTF.

The V call is TRBV7-8, the J call TRBJ2-1; TRBD1 might be the D (6 bases). There are 15 residues in the CDR3. Germline V gene lookup returns CDR1 SGHVS and CDR2 FQNEAQ. The V end was cut by 4 bases, the J end by 12 bases, with 22 bases between. The CDR3 loop is CASSWTGTRVNGQFF. In DNA, the CDR3 is TGTGCCAGCAGCTGGACCGGGACACGGGTCAACGGGCAGTTCTTC.

Notes on this clone: One end of the junction is discordant with germline, which a read error may explain. CDR3 amino acids: CSARDGTFSSF. The DNA of the CDR3 is TGCAGTGCTAGAGATGGGACCTTTAGCTCGTTC. This chain connects TRBV20-1 to TRBJ2-7, with D perhaps being TRBD1 or TRBD2 (5 bases each). From germline, CDR1 is DFQATT and CDR2 SNEGSKA (reference sequence). This CDR3 region has 11 residues.

The V call is TRBV30, the J call TRBJ2-3; TRBD2 matches 8 bases. The length of the CDR3 is 14 residues. The V gene's germline CDR1 is GTSNPN and CDR2 SVGIG (reference sequence). V was clipped by 2 bases and J by 3 bases; unmatched bases: 4. In DNA, the CDR3 is TGTGCCTGGAGTAAGGCTAGCGGGACAGATACGCAGTATTTT. It encodes CAWSKASGTDTQYF.

This chain joins TRBV9 and TRBJ2-3; maybe TRBD2 (6 bases). Germline values: CDR1 SGDLS, CDR2 YYNGEE. The CDR3 covers 15 residues. Trimming stripped 0 bases from V and 4 bases from J, with 12 bases between. The CDR3 DNA is TGTGCCAGCAGCGTAGAGGGGAGGTCACCAGATACGCAGTATTTT. It specifies CASSVEGRSPDTQYF. Full variable domain (remainder filled in from reference TRBV9 and TRBJ2-3): DSGVTQTPKHLITATGQRVTLRCSPRSGDLSVYWYQQSLDQGLQFLIQYYNGEERAKGNILERFSAQQFPDLHSELNLSSLELGDSALYFCASSVEGRSPDTQYFGPGTRLTVL.

The V gene is TRBV19, the J gene TRBJ2-7; perhaps TRBD1 as D (6 bases). This CDR3 has 15 amino acids. V was cut by 6 bases and J by 7 bases, with 22 bases left in between. In germline, CDR1 is LNHDA, CDR2 SQIVND (reference sequence). The chain's CDR3 is CASSDPKVPTGEQYF. CDR3 coding DNA: TGTGCCAGTAGCGACCCTAAAGTTCCTACAGGGGAGCAGTACTTC.

CDR3 region: CASSRGTGDSNQPQHF. CDR3 DNA sequence: TGTGCCAGCAGTCGCGGGACAGGGGATAGCAATCAGCCCCAGCATTTT. This chain connects TRBV27 to TRBJ1-5, with TRBD1 identical over 10 bases. Germline V lookup: CDR1 MNHEY, CDR2 SMNVEV (reference sequence). The CDR3 is 16 residues long. V lost 5 bases and J lost 0; bases outside the gene matches: 4.